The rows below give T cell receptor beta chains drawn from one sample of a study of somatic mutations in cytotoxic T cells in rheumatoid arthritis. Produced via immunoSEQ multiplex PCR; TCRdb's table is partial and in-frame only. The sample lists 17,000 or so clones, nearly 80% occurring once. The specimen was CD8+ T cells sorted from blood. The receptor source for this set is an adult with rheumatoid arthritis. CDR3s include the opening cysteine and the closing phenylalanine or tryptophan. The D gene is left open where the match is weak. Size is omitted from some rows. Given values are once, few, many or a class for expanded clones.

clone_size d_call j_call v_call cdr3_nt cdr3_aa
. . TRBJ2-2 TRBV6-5 TGTGCCAGCAGTTACGGAAGAGGGGTTGGAGCCGGGGAGCTGTTTTTT CASSYGRGVGAGELFF
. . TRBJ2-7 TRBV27 TGTGCCAGCAGTCTAGCGACAGGGCACTACGAGCAGTACTTC CASSLATGHYEQYF
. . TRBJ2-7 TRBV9 TGTGCCAGCAGCGTAGCGGGTACGACCTACGAGCAGTACTTC CASSVAGTTYEQYF
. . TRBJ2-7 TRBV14 TGTGCCAGCAGCCAAGATCGACTCTCCTACGAGCAGTACTTC CASSQDRLSYEQYF
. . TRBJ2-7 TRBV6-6 TGTGCCAGCAGTTACAACAGGGAAGGGTCCTACGAGCAGTACTTC CASSYNREGSYEQYF
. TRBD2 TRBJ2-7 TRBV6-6 TGTGCCAGCAGTTACCCGTGGGGGGGGTCCTCCTACGAGCAGTACTTC CASSYPWGGSSYEQYF
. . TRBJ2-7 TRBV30 TGTGCCTCCTCTCTGGGGGCAAACGAGCAGTACTTC CASSLGANEQYF
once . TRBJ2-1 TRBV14 TGTGCCAGCAGCCAAGTGAGGCTGCTCAATGAGCAGTTCTTC CASSQVRLLNEQFF
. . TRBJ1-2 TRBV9 TGTGCCAGCAGCGTAGCCCAGGACGGGTGGAACTATGGCTACACCTTC CASSVAQDGWNYGYTF
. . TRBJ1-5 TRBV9 TGTGCCAGCAGCGGGGACCGAGGGGATAAGGCCCAGCATTTT CASSGDRGDKAQHF
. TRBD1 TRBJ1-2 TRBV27 TGTGCCAGCAGTACCGGACAGGATGGCTACACCTTC CASSTGQDGYTF
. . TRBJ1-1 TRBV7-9 TGTGCCAGCAGCTTAGGGCGGGGGGGGAACACTGAAGCTTTCTTT CASSLGRGGNTEAFF
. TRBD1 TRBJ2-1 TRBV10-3 TGTGCCATCAGTGAGGGACAGGGGAAAGATGAGCAGTTCTTC CAISEGQGKDEQFF
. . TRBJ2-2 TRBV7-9 TGTGCCAGCAGCTCAAAGATTGGGGACAATTCGAACACCGGGGAGCTGTTTTTT CASSSKIGDNSNTGELFF
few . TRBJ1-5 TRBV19 TGTGCCAGTAGTATCGGGGGGAGGGGCAATCAGCCCCAGCATTTT CASSIGGRGNQPQHF
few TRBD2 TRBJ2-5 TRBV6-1 TGTGCCAGCAGTGAAGTTGCGGGGGGGATGGAGACCCAGTACTTC CASSEVAGGMETQYF
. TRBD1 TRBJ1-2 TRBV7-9 TGTGCCAGCAGCTCAGGGGGGGTATTGTATGGCTACACCTTC CASSSGGVLYGYTF
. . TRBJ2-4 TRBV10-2 TGCGCCAGCAGTGAGTTTGGGGGCGGCAAAAACATTCAGTACTTC CASSEFGGGKNIQYF
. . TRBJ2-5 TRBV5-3 TGTGCCAGCAGCCCTGGGAGGGGGCTCCAAGAGACCCAGTACTTC CASSPGRGLQETQYF
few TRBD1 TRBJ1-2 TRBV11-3 TGTGCCAGCAGCTTAGAAACAGGGGCTGGCTACACCTTC CASSLETGAGYTF
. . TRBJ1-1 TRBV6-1 TGTGCCAGCACACTAGGGAGCGGGGGCACTGAAGCTTTCTTT CASTLGSGGTEAFF
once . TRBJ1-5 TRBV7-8 TGTGCCAGCAGCTCCCAACAGGGTTCCAATCAGCCCCAGCATTTT CASSSQQGSNQPQHF
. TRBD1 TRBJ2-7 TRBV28 TGTGCCAGCAGTTTAACTGACAGGGTCGGCTACGAGCAGTACTTC CASSLTDRVGYEQYF
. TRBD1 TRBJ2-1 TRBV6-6 TGTGCCAGCAGTTACTCGATTCGGACAGGTTACAATGAGCAGTTCTTC CASSYSIRTGYNEQFF
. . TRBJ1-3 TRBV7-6 TGTGCCAGCAGCTTAGGAGGAAACACCATATATTTT CASSLGGNTIYF